This T cell receptor beta chain was recovered during a study of shared clonotypes between healthy human individuals. Replicate PCRs for unsorted PBMC used about 330 ng DNA (around 30,000 T cell genomes). Produced via immunoSEQ multiplex PCR; TCRdb's table is partial and in-frame only. The top ten clones hold around 13% of a sample with about 480,000 clones, 60% to 80% of them seen once. Donors comprised healthy HIV-negative adults lacking recent acute infections or vaccinations. The CDR3 is made up of 15 amino acids. V was pared by 2 bases and J by 5 bases, with 14 bases between. Germline CDR1 reads SGHTS; CDR2 reads YDEGEE.

The source material was PBMCs. The rearrangement links TRBV5-8 to TRBJ1-5; the D gene is possibly TRBD1 (6 bases). The receptor was derived from a woman aged 35 to 49 in good health. Some clones in this sample may be carry-over from other donors' samples. The CDR3 loop is CASSLQGRSYQPQHF. CDR3 coding DNA: TGTGCCAGCAGCTTACAGGGTCGTTCGTATCAGCCCCAGCATTTT.